The 9 T cell receptor beta chains below all came from one sample that was sequenced in a study of OX40 agonist ivuxolimab in advanced cancers. Generated by immunoSEQ multiplex PCR, the TCRdb table keeps only in-frame clones and is missing some. This table holds 70,000 to 95,000 clones, roughly 88% found once. Material: CD4+ or CD8+ T cells sorted from blood, obtained in a trial of the OX40 agonist ivuxolimab. The origin of the receptors is an adult with an advanced solid tumor such as melanoma, head and neck, liver or kidney cancer.

The V gene is TRBV7-9, the J gene TRBJ2-5, with D perhaps given as TRBD1 or TRBD2 (5 bases each). Germline V gives CDR1 SEHNR, CDR2 FQNEAQ (reference sequence). The CDR3 covers 15 residues. Between the trimmed V and J ends, which lost 4 bases and 1 base, there was a span of 13 bases. CDR3 amino acids: CASSSYGTPQETQYF. The CDR3 nucleotides read TGTGCCAGCAGCTCCTACGGGACCCCCCAAGAGACCCAGTACTTC.

The genes are TRBV6-1 and TRBJ1-4; D is ambiguous. V lost 1 base to trimming and J lost 5 bases, with 5 bases between them. CDR3 length: 13 amino acids. CDR1 and CDR2 (germline): MNHNS, SASEGT. The CDR3 loop reads CASSEGRNEKLFF. The CDR3 nucleotides read TGTGCCAGCAGTGAAGGCAGGAATGAAAAACTGTTTTTT.

The V call is TRBV11-2, the J call TRBJ2-1; possibly TRBD2 for D (5 bases). Germline-derived CDR1 and CDR2 are SGHAT and FQNNGV. The CDR3 totals 14 residues. V was shortened by 0 bases and J by 4 bases, with 7 bases between the two germline ends. CDR3 DNA: TGTGCCAGCAGCTTAGATGGCGGGTACAATGAGCAGTTCTTC. Translation gives CASSLDGGYNEQFF.

This rearrangement joins TRBV6-1 to TRBJ2-5, with TRBD1 as a possible D gene (7 bases). Germline lookup yields CDR1 MNHNS and CDR2 SASEGT. V lost 0 bases, J lost 5 bases, and 10 bases lay in between. The CDR3 is 14 residues long. The CDR3 region is CASSEAPGGETQYF. As DNA, the CDR3 is TGTGCCAGCAGTGAAGCCCCAGGGGGGGAGACCCAGTACTTC.

The chain carries TRBV29-1 and TRBJ2-1; 11 bases align to TRBD2. There are 16 residues in the CDR3. Germline-derived CDR1 and CDR2 are SQVTM and ANQGSEA. Trimming cost V 4 bases and J 2 bases; bases outside gene matches: 7. The CDR3 loop reads CSVGSLAGGAYNEQFF. DNA for the CDR3: TGCAGCGTTGGGTCGCTAGCGGGAGGTGCCTACAATGAGCAGTTCTTC.

This rearrangement joins TRBV7-9 to TRBJ2-7; 14 bases map to TRBD2. This CDR3 has 16 amino acids. Germline V CDR1 and CDR2: SEHNR, FQNEAQ (reference sequence). After removal of 3 bases from V and 1 base from J, the junction contained 2 bases not matched to a gene. CDR3 DNA: TGTGCCAGCAGCTTGGGACTAGCGGGAGCTTCCTACGAGCAGTACTTC. As protein: CASSLGLAGASYEQYF.

The V call is TRBV6-5, the J call TRBJ2-7; the D is unclear. V dropped 6 bases and J dropped 7 bases, with 13 bases sitting between them. The germline CDR1 and CDR2 sequences are MNHEY and SVGAGI. The CDR3 contains 12 residues. The CDR3 spells CASSLAVAEQYF. The CDR3 DNA reads as TGTGCCAGCAGCCTGGCGGTGGCGGAGCAGTACTTC.

This clone was detected only a few times. The V gene is TRBV7-8, the J gene TRBJ1-5; no firm D call. V was pared by 3 bases and J by 1 base, with 4 bases between. This CDR3 region has 13 residues. Germline V gives CDR1 SGHVS, CDR2 FQNEAQ. The CDR3 loop is CASSLDSNQPQHF. CDR3 nucleotide sequence: TGTGCCAGCAGCTTGGACAGCAATCAGCCCCAGCATTTT.

The chain has TRBV7-2 and TRBJ1-1; perhaps TRBD1 as D (5 bases). V shed 4 bases and J shed 4 bases, with 13 bases lying between them. The V gene's germline CDR1 is SGHTA and CDR2 FQGNSA. CDR3 size: 14 residues. CDR3 region: CASSWQGLGTEAFF. In nucleotides, the CDR3 is TGTGCCAGCAGCTGGCAGGGCCTCGGCACTGAAGCTTTCTTT.